Described below is a single TCR beta chain sequence and its context. The same CDR3 is also encoded by other DNA sequences in this sample. The data stem from a study of blood T cell repertoires in COVID-19. About the study: From the United States, Italy and Spain came samples of acute and convalescent COVID-19.

In the study's own analysis: It was from reference gene primer amplification that nucleated cell counts were estimated. Data came from immunoSEQ multiplex PCR; TCRdb stores just in-frame clones and leaves some out. V and J calls plus clone size are reproduced from that table; the DNA served to infer D and trimming. This table has around 150,000 clones, roughly 80% appearing once. With 8 bases clipped from V and 3 bases from J, the junction kept 1 base outside the gene matches. CDR1 MNHEY and CDR2 SVGAGI come from the germline V gene. CDR3 length: 12 residues. This TCR was sampled from a human donor in a cohort sampled during active COVID-19. The sample consisted of peripheral blood. The V call is TRBV6-5, the J call TRBJ2-7, with 10 positions matching TRBD1. CDR3: CASRDRGYEQYF. For the CDR3, the DNA is TGTGCCAGCCGGGACAGGGGCTACGAGCAGTACTTC.